This TCR beta chain was retrieved from a study of cytomegalovirus exposure and HLA in healthy donors. Findings and caveats of the study: The classifier was said to identify cytomegalovirus status with high specificity and sensitivity. In a later analysis, V- and J-gene trimming of beta chains associated with a DCLRE1C missense variant, replicated independently.

Germline CDR1 LGHNT, CDR2 FRNRAP. The V end lost 8 bases, the J end lost 3 bases, and 17 bases lay between the germline ends. The CDR3 contains 14 residues. With 60 Vbeta and 13 Jbeta primers, the PCR was carried out. Only in-frame clones appear in the TCRdb table, and some are missing; sequencing was by immunoSEQ multiplex PCR. Of 150,000 to 200,000 clones in the sample, 75% to 85% were seen once. About this clone: Antigen specificity is unknown.

These donors, healthy bone marrow donors, were studied. This receptor was obtained from a young woman in good health and CMV-seronegative. Sequenced: PBMCs. V is TRBV12-5 and J is TRBJ2-7; D is perhaps TRBD2 (5 bases). The CDR3 bases are TGTGCTAGTATCCGGGGTGTGGGTAGCTACGAGCAGTACTTC. This sequence encodes CASIRGVGSYEQYF.